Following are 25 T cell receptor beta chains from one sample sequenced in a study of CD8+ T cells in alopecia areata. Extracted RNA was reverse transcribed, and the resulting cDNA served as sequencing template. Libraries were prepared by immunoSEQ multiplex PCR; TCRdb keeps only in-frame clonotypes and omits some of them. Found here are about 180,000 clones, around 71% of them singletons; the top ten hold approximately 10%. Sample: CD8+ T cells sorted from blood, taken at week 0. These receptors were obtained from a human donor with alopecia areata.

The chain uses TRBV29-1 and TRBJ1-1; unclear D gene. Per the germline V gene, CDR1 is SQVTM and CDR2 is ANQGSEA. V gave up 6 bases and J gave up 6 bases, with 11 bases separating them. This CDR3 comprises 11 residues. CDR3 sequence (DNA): TGCAGCGTGGATATTACTCCTGAAGCTTTCTTT. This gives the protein CSVDITPEAFF.

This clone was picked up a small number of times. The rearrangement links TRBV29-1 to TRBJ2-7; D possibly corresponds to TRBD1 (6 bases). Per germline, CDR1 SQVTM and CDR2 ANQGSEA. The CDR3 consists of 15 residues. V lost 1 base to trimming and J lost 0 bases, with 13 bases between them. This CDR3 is CSVEVGRGASYEQYF. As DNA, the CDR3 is TGCAGCGTTGAAGTAGGCAGGGGCGCCTCCTACGAGCAGTACTTC.

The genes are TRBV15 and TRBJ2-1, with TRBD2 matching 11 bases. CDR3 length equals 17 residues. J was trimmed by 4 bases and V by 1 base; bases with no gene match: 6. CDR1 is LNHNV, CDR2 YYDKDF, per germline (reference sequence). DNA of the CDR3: TGTGCCACCAGCAGAGGGCTAGCGGGGGGCAAATACAATGAGCAGTTCTTC. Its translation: CATSRGLAGGKYNEQFF. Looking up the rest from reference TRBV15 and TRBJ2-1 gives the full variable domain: DAMVIQNPRYQVTQFGKPVTLSCSQTLNHNVMYWYQQKSSQAPKLLFHYYDKDFNNEADTPDNFQSRRPNTSFCFLDIRSPGLGDTAMYLCATSRGLAGGKYNEQFFGPGTRLTVL.

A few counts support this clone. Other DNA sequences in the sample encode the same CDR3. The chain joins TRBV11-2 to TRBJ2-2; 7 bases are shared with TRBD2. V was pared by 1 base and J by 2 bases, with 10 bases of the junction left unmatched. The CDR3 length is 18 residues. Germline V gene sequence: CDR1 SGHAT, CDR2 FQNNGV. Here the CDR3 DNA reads TGTGCCAGCAGCTTAGCTCCTAGCGGAGGATATAACACCGGGGAGCTGTTTTTT. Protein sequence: CASSLAPSGGYNTGELFF.

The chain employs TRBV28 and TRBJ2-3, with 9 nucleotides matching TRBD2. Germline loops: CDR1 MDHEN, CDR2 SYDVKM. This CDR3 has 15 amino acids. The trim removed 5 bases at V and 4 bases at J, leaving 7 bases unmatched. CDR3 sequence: CASSLDSGGADTQYF. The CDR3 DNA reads TGTGCCAGCAGTCTCGATAGCGGGGGAGCAGATACGCAGTATTTT.

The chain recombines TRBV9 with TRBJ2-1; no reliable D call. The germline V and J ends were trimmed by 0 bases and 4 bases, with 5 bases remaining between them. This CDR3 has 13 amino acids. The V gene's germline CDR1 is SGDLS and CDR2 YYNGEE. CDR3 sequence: CASSVDEYNEQFF. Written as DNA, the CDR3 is TGTGCCAGCAGCGTAGACGAGTACAATGAGCAGTTCTTC.

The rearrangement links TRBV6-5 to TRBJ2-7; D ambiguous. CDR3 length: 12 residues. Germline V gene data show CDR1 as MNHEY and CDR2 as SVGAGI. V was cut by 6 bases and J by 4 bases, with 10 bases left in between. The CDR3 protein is CASSPGGYEQYF. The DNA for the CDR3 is TGTGCCAGCAGCCCGGGTGGGTACGAGCAGTACTTC.

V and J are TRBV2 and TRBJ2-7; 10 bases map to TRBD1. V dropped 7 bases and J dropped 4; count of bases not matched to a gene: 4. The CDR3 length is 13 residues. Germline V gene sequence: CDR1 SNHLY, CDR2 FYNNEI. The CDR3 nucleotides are TGTGCCAGCACCGGGACAGGGGTGTACGAGCAGTACTTC. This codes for CASTGTGVYEQYF.

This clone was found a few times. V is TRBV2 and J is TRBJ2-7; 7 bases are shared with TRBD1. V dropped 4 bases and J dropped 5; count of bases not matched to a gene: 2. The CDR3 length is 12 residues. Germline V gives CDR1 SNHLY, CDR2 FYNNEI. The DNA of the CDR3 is TGTGCCAGCAGTGGACAGGGTAACGAGCAGTACTTC. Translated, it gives CASSGQGNEQYF.

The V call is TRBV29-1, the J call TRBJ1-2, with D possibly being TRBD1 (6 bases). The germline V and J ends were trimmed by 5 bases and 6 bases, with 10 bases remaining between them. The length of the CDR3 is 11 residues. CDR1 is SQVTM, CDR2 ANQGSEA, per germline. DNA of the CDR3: TGCAGCGTTCCCAGGGGAAATGGCTACACCTTC. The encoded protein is CSVPRGNGYTF.

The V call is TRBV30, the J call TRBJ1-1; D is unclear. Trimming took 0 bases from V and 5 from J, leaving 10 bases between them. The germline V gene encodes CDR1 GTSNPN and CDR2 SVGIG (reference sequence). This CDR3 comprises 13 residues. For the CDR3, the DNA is TGTGCCTGGAGTGTATTTAAGTCAACTGAAGCTTTCTTT. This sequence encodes CAWSVFKSTEAFF.

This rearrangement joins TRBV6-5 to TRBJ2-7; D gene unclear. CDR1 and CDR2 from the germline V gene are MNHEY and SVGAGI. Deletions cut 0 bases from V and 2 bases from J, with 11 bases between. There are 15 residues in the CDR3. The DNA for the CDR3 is TGTGCCAGCAGTTACTCTTCCAGTAATACCTACGAGCAGTACTTC. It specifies CASSYSSSNTYEQYF.

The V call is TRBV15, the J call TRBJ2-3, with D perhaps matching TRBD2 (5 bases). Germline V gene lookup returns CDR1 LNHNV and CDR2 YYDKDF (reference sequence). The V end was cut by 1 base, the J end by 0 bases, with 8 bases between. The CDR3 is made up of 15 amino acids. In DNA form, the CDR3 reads TGTGCCACCAGCAGAGCAGGAGGAAGCACAGATACGCAGTATTTT. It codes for CATSRAGGSTDTQYF.

The CDR3, as DNA: TGTGCCACAATTACCGGGAGGGCGGACTACACCTTC. The encoded protein is CATITGRADYTF. The chain employs TRBV6-5 and TRBJ1-2; D uncertain. Germline lookup yields CDR1 MNHEY and CDR2 SVGAGI. With 10 bases removed from V and 10 bases from J, the gap between germline ends came to 19 bases. The CDR3 is 12 amino acids.

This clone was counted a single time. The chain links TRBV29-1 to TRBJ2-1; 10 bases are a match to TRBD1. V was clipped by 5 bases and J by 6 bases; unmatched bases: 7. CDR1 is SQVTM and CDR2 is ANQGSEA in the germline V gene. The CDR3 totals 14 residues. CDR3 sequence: CSVLTGTGVNEQFF. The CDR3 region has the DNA TGCAGCGTTCTAACCGGGACAGGGGTCAATGAGCAGTTCTTC.

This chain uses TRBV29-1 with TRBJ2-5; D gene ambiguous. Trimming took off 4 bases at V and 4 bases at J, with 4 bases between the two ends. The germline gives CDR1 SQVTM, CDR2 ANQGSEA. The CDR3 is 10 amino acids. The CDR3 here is CSVVVETQYF. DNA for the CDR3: TGCAGCGTTGTGGTAGAGACCCAGTACTTC. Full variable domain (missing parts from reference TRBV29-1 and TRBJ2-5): SAVISQKPSRDICQRGTSLTIQCQVDSQVTMMFWYRQQPGQSLTLIATANQGSEATYESGFVIDKFPISRPNLTFSTLTVSNMSPEDSSIYLCSVVVETQYFGPGTRLLVL.

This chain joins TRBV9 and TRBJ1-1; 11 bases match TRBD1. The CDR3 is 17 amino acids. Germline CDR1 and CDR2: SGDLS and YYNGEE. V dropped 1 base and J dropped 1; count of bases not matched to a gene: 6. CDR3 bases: TGTGCCAGCAGCGTACACCGGGACAGGGGGTGGAACACTGAAGCTTTCTTT. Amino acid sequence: CASSVHRDRGWNTEAFF. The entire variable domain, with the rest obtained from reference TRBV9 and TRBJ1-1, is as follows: DSGVTQTPKHLITATGQRVTLRCSPRSGDLSVYWYQQSLDQGLQFLIQYYNGEERAKGNILERFSAQQFPDLHSELNLSSLELGDSALYFCASSVHRDRGWNTEAFFGQGTRLTVV.

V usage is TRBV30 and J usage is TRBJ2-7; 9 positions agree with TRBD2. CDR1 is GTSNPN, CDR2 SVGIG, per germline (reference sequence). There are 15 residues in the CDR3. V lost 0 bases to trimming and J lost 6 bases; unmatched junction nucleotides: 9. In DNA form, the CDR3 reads TGTGCCTGGAGTGTATCGAGCAGCGGGGGGATCGAGCAGTACTTC. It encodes CAWSVSSSGGIEQYF.

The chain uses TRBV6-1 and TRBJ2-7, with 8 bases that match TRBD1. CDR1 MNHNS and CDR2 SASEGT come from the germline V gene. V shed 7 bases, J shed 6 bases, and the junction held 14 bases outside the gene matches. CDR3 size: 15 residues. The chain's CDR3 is CASTDSWTGPGEQYF. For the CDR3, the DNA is TGTGCCAGCACCGACTCTTGGACAGGGCCGGGCGAGCAGTACTTC.

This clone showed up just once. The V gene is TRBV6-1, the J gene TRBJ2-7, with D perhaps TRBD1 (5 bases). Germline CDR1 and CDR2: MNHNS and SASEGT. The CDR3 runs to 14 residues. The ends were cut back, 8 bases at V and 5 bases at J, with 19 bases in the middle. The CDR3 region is CASHSWQGSNEQYF. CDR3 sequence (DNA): TGTGCCAGCCATTCATGGCAGGGCTCTAACGAGCAGTACTTC.

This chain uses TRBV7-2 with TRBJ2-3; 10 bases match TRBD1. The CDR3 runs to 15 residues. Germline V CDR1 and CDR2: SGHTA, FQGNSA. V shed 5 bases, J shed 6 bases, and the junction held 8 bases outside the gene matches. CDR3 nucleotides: TGTGCCAGCAGCCTAGGACAGGGGGATCTGGATACGCAGTATTTT. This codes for CASSLGQGDLDTQYF.

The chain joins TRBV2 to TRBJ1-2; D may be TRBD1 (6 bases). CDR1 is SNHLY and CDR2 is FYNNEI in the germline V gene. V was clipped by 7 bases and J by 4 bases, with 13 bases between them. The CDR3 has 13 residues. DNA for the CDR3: TGTGCCAGCAAAACAGGGCCCGGCTATGGCTACACCTTC. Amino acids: CASKTGPGYGYTF. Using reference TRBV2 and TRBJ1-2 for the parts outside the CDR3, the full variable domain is EPEVTQTPSHQVTQMGQEVILRCVPISNHLYFYWYRQILGQKVEFLVSFYNNEISEKSEIFDDQFSVERPDGSNFTLKIRSTKLEDSAMYFCASKTGPGYGYTFGSGTRLTVV.

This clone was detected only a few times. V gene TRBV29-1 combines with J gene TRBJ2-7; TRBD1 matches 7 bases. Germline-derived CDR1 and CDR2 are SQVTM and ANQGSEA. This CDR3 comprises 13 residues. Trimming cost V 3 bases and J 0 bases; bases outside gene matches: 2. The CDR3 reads CSVEGTVSYEQYF. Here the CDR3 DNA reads TGCAGCGTTGAGGGGACAGTCTCCTACGAGCAGTACTTC.

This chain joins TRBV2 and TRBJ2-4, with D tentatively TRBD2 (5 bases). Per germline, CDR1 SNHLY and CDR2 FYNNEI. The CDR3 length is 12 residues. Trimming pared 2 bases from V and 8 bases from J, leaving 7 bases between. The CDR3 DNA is TGTGCCAGCAGTGAAACCGGGGACATTCAGTACTTC. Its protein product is CASSETGDIQYF.

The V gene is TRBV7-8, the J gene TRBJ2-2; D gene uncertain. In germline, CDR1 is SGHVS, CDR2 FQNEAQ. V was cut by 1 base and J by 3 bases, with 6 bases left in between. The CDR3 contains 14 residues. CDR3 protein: CASSLVVDTGELFF. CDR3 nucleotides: TGTGCCAGCAGCTTAGTCGTAGACACCGGGGAGCTGTTTTTT.